This T cell receptor beta chain emerged from a study of human T cells and chemical hapten exposure. About the study: TCR yield per sample varied, mainly due to pooled library volumes.

One entry per CDR3 protein results from TCRdb running MiXCR on the RACE reads. Among 85,000 to 120,000 distinct CDR3 sequences listed, more than 10% were seen once. Germline lookup yields CDR1 SGHRS and CDR2 YFSETQ. The CDR3 is 15 residues long. V lost 3 bases and J 1 base, leaving 13 bases between the germline ends. The time point: pre-sensitization, week 0. As for treatment: therapeutic diphenylcyclopropenone sensitization with weekly scalp DPC. Those who donated were patients with alopecia, 18 to 70 years of age, and suitable for DPC. A remark on this clonotype: The antigen is undetermined.

Study results and caveats: Expanded TCRs showed more large CDR3 clusters than pre-sensitization or healthy control sets.

The chain links TRBV5-1 to TRBJ1-1, with D maybe TRBD1 (5 bases). This receptor was obtained from a woman aged 45-60 years with alopecia areata. Some clones in this sample may be carry-over from other donors' samples. The sequencing used whole blood, collected in connection with sensitization to the hapten diphenylcyclopropenone (DPC). This CDR3 is CASSYLSGQNTEAFF. Here the CDR3 DNA reads TGCGCCAGCAGCTACCTCTCCGGACAGAACACTGAAGCTTTCTTT.